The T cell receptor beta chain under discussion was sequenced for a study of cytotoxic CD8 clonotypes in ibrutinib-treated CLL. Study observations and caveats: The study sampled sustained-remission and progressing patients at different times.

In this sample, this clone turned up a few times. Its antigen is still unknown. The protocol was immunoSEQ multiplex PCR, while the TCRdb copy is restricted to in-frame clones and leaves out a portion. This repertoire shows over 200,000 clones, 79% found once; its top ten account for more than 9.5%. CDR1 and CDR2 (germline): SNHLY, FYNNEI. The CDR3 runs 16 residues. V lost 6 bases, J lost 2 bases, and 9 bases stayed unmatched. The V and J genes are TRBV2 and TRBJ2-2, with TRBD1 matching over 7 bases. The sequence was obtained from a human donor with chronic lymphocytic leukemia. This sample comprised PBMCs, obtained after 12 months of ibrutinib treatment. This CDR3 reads CASSGTAPLNTGELFF. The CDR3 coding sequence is TGTGCCAGCAGCGGGACAGCTCCCCTCAACACCGGGGAGCTGTTTTTT.